The rows below give T cell receptor beta chains drawn from one sample of a study of blood T cell repertoires in COVID-19. Only in-frame clones appear in the TCRdb table, and some are missing; sequencing was by immunoSEQ multiplex PCR. The sample lists fewer than 250,000 clones; roughly four fifths were seen once. The specimen was PBMCs or T cells enriched from blood (not recorded which). These receptors came from a woman between 50 and 59 years old who had been exposed to COVID-19. Both conserved end residues are part of each CDR3. A D gene is named only where the DNA matches it firmly. Clone size is shown for a subset of rows, as once, few, many or a class of expanded clone.

CASSGQGWNTIYF,TGTGCCAGCAGCGGGCAGGGCTGGAACACCATATATTTT,-,TRBJ1-3,few,TRBV3-1/TRBV3-2
CASSFSSGGTGELFF,TGTGCCAGCAGTTTCTCTAGCGGGGGTACCGGGGAGCTGTTTTTT,TRBD2,TRBJ2-2,-,TRBV28
CASSLGGSGNTIYF,TGTGCCAGCAGCTTAGGAGGGTCTGGAAACACCATATATTTT,-,TRBJ1-3,-,TRBV7-2
CASSQDRGDRSGELFF,TGCGCCAGCAGCCAAGATAGGGGGGACAGAAGCGGGGAGCTGTTTTTT,-,TRBJ2-2,-,TRBV4-3
CASSVVRDGGELFF,TGTGCCAGCAGCGTAGTCAGGGATGGCGGGGAGCTGTTTTTT,-,TRBJ2-2,-,TRBV9
CASSRHIQGTGGNEQFF,TGCGCCAGCAGCCGCCACATACAGGGGACGGGCGGCAATGAGCAGTTCTTC,TRBD1,TRBJ2-1,-,TRBV4-3
CASSLETGPWNTEAFF,TGTGCCAGCAGCTTAGAAACAGGCCCGTGGAACACTGAAGCTTTCTTT,-,TRBJ1-1,once,TRBV7-6
CASSYGGNTEAFF,TGTGCCAGCAGCTACGGGGGGAACACTGAAGCTTTCTTT,-,TRBJ1-1,-,TRBV5-6
CSVETNYEQYF,TGCAGCGTTGAAACTAACTACGAGCAGTACTTC,-,TRBJ2-7,-,TRBV29-1
CASSLSLFRGETQYF,TGTGCCAGCAGCCTGAGCTTGTTCCGCGGAGAGACCCAGTACTTC,-,TRBJ2-5,-,TRBV3-1/TRBV3-2
CAWSVLPRQGTGELFF,TGTGCCTGGAGTGTACTTCCGAGACAGGGCACCGGGGAGCTGTTTTTT,TRBD1,TRBJ2-2,-,TRBV30